This T cell receptor (beta chain) comes out of a study of cytomegalovirus exposure and HLA in healthy donors (dated by TCRdb to 2016 to 2017). For context, the study as a whole: In an earlier analysis of some 550 of the donors, around 290 Gb of sequence data and 120 million or so unique TCR beta sequences from roughly 190 million T cells were reported. An early release that covered 640 HLA-typed donors contained approximately 300 gigabases of sequencing data and tens of millions of unique TCR sequences. Among the 398 genotyped donors, about 83% belonged to the genetic ancestry cluster associated with self-reported Caucasian donors. The study aimed to test whether signatures of past pathogen exposure could be identified by cataloging public T cell receptors. The study used immunosequencing to profile the T cell repertoires of several hundred subjects and linked those repertoires to cytomegalovirus serostatus. Along with the approximately 650-subject first cohort, a separate validation cohort of some 130 different subjects was used. The study combined high-throughput TCR immunosequencing, statistical association of individual TCRs with disease status, and machine learning to predict cytomegalovirus infection status. To study patterns of TCR occurrence, a later analysis re-analyzed previously published TCR beta repertoires from under 750 donors and added high-resolution HLA genotyping. The later analysis used no new phenotypic data to find candidate immune exposures, relying instead on TCR beta sequences and their occurrence across donors. To decide whether each TCR beta V gene segment behaved as functional or pseudogenic, an earlier analysis of fewer than 750 of the donors relied on high-throughput TCR beta sequencing. Donor age, sex, ethnicity and CMV serostatus were compiled together with the repertoire data. In a later genetic analysis, genome-wide SNP genotypes for about three fifths of the roughly 670 donors were used, and that subset was treated as a discovery cohort. Every discovery cohort repertoire had been produced on one sequencing platform. HLA typing included class I and class II loci at four-digit resolution. The number of donors typed differed by locus, with about 629-640 for A, B, C, DRB1 and DQB1, over 500 for DQA1, approximately 580 for DPA1, and some 470 for DPB1. Four or five DR-DQ haplotypes were treated as single units for association and clustering because of strong linkage in the cohort. Across approximately 400 genotyped donors of the cohort, an average of about 240,000 unique TCR beta nucleotide sequences per donor were sequenced, and roughly a sixth of those sequences were non-productive. What the work shows at the level of the full study, not this receptor alone: Three of the identified cytomegalovirus-associated TCR beta chains were confirmed in vitro to be specific for cytomegalovirus antigens. A cluster of highly shared sequence variants was judged likely to be a technical artifact of the sequencing pipeline. A later analysis found that HLA-associated TCR beta chains were more clonally expanded and had lower generation probabilities than equally common non-associated chains. The cohort was sequenced for TCR beta chains only, and without alpha or paired-chain data the features that could be detected were limited. Linkage disequilibrium might explain the correlated functional status among segregating V segments, but an unknown experimental factor could not be excluded. Because HLA typing was missing for some donors at each locus, association tests included only the typed subset. According to a later analysis, TCR association rates differed among HLA loci, with DRB1 alleles showing the most associated TCRs and HLA-C alleles showing the fewest. The authors suggested that the approach could potentially be generalized to other disease states and immunological phenotypes. In a later analysis, several top co-occurrence clusters were reported to appear linked to parvovirus B19, influenza, CMV and Epstein-Barr virus. Broadly in line with IMGT annotations, most TCR beta V segments showed up in productive rearrangements about 87% or about 30% of the time in an earlier analysis of a few hundred of the donors. In a later analysis, some 18,000 TCR beta sequences were associated with specific HLA alleles at a false discovery rate of 0.05. Most CMV-associated TCR beta chains appeared to be HLA-restricted in a later analysis, and the HLA associations seemed to be driven largely by CMV exposure. Around 16 rarely observed V segments, including chromosome 9 orphons, were excluded from the earlier analysis of several hundred of the donors because counts were too low. When HLA alleles, especially DR and DQ, strongly co-occurred, TCR associations were difficult to assign to individual alleles. In the study, about 150 TCR beta chains were listed as associated with cytomegalovirus. A further reported finding was that TCR beta sequences accurately predicted the HLA-A and HLA-B alleles for most subjects in the first cohort. Most TCR sequences were seen in very few donors, while some public TCRs were found in many individuals. In a later genetic analysis, a missense DCLRE1C variant was associated with V-gene and J-gene trimming of TCR beta chains, and the association was replicated in an independent cohort. The classifier was reported to diagnose cytomegalovirus status with high specificity and sensitivity in both the original cohort and the validation cohort. The 87-base-pair reads could not distinguish some IMGT-functional V segments, including TRBV6-2 and TRBV6-3, so those segments were excluded. In a later genetic analysis, fewer N-insertions in productive TCRs were reported among donors in an Asian-associated ancestry cluster than the roughly 700-donor mean. Immune exposure information for the cohort was limited to CMV serostatus. Presence/absence analyses assumed roughly uniform sequencing depth across donors, an assumption that may not hold.

Of note for this clone: There is no known antigen for this receptor. No base-level quality is on record; no much larger clone is a single base apart.

Via the germline V gene, CDR1 is MNHEY and CDR2 SVGAGI. Inclusive of the bounding cysteine and phenylalanine, the CDR3 is 13 residues long. The kept DNA is CDR3 alone, 39 bases in frame from the first base. V loses 2 bases, J loses 1 base, and the germline ends lie 5 bases apart. The cohort was made up of about 610 healthy bone marrow donors. Cohort members were all nominally healthy when sampled, although unrecorded immune exposures were likely present. The donor tested CMV seronegative, placing the donor among the 350 or so seronegative members of the cohort. A peripheral blood sample was collected from each donor, and TCR beta sequencing was performed on peripheral blood mononuclear cells. Genomic DNA was extracted from the blood cell samples with the Qiagen DNeasy Blood Extraction Kit. Receptor amplification or capture employed the immunoSEQ multiplex PCR assay. A mixture of 60 forward primers for TCR Vbeta segments and 13 reverse primers for TCR Jbeta segments was used in the multiplex PCR. A multiplex PCR assay on genomic DNA amplified the CDR3 region of rearranged TCR beta genes. The amplified TCR beta libraries were sequenced on the Illumina HiSeq System as 87-base-pair reads. The paper's processing steps were these. In a later analysis, 80 million or so unique TCR beta chains were counted across the 500 to 850 repertoires, and approximately 11 million of these chains were shared by at least two donors. Raw reads were error-corrected and collapsed into unique sequences by a nearest-neighbor algorithm in which closely related sequences were merged to remove PCR and sequencing errors. CDR3 sequences were aligned to IMGT reference sequences to assign V, D and J gene segments. For a sequence to be retained, at least a six-nucleotide match to both a V gene segment and a J gene segment was required. Rearrangements were classified as productive when the CDR3 lacked stop codons and remained in frame with V and J, and all other rearrangements were classified as non-productive. CDR3 was defined according to IMGT convention as the region running from the second conserved V-encoded cysteine to the conserved J-encoded phenylalanine. The earlier analysis of 450 to 750 of the donors excluded any sequence lacking an unambiguous match to a single V gene segment. In an earlier analysis of a few hundred of the donors, V segments were called functional above 56.7% productive rearrangements and were called segregating when the between-donor standard deviation exceeded 5%. A statistical classification framework was built to diagnose cytomegalovirus status from the catalog of TCR beta chain sequences. A later analysis assigned V and J genes by comparing TCR nucleotide sequences with IMGT/GENE-DB human TR gene sequences. Using the TCRdist pipeline, a later analysis assigned CDR3 sequences along with most-parsimonious VDJ recombination scenarios. In a later analysis, every TCR beta chain was defined by the combination of its CDR3 amino acid sequence and its V-gene family, and reads without a unique V-gene family were dropped. To address suspected cross-contamination and a sequencing artifact, a later analysis removed 592 highly shared, low-generation-probability nucleotide sequences. In a later analysis, a clonal expansion index for each public chain was calculated from normalized within-repertoire ranks of inferred template counts. Generation probabilities in a later analysis came from a VDJ recombination model fitted to out-of-frame rearrangements, and those results were checked against IGoR. A later analysis scored TCR-TCR, TCR-HLA and TCR-CMV co-occurrence with hypergeometric tests, applying a repertoire-size bias correction to TCR pairs. A later analysis estimated false discovery rates by permuting HLA or CMV assignments 20 times. In a later analysis, co-occurring TCRs were grouped using DBSCAN, with TCRdist sequence similarity added in when clustering inside HLA-allele-positive subsets. Repertoires with fewer than 30,000 or more than 120,000 public chains, plus five repertoires with anomalous nucleotide sharing, were excluded from co-occurrence clustering. TCRdb took this table from immuneACCESS and kept in-frame rearrangements with V and J called. Such tables lack part of the clones; where checked against another copy, unresolved V genes explain under half of the gap, and the rest is unexplained. That table gives V, J and clone size, and the DNA gave D and trimming. Counted in this sample were over 75,000 clones; around 73% of them appeared once. Under 0.8% of the sample goes to the ten largest clones.

The receptor comes from a woman in her sixties in good health and CMV-seronegative. Sequenced material: PBMCs. The chain couples TRBV6-5 to TRBJ1-1, with an unclear D gene assignment. CDR3 sequence: CASSYRGNTEAFF. The DNA reads TGTGCCAGCAGTTACCGAGGGAACACTGAAGCTTTCTTT.